What follows are 15 T cell receptor beta chains derived from one specimen sequenced in a study of blood T cell repertoires in COVID-19. Profiling relied on immunoSEQ multiplex PCR, and the TCRdb table lists in-frame clones only, not all of them. The table has some 150,000 clones, about 84% seen once. The sequenced sample was peripheral blood. The source of these receptors is a woman aged 80 or over in a cohort sampled during active or convalescent COVID-19.

This clone was picked up a small number of times. The V and J genes are TRBV2 and TRBJ1-2; TRBD1 is a possible D gene (5 bases). The germline V gene encodes CDR1 SNHLY and CDR2 FYNNEI. V was trimmed by 6 bases and J by 5 bases, leaving 10 bases between them. This CDR3 region has 12 residues. The CDR3 nucleotides are TGTGCCAGCAGCGCAACAGGTTATGGCTACACCTTC. Translation gives CASSATGYGYTF.

The V gene is TRBV24-1, the J gene TRBJ2-3; tentatively, D is TRBD2 (9 bases). The CDR3 is 23 amino acids. CDR1 and CDR2 from the germline V gene are KGHDR and SFDVKD. Trimming took off 4 bases at V and 4 bases at J, with 38 bases between the two ends. CDR3 DNA sequence: TGTGCCACCAGTGACCCTGTCAGGGGGCAGATAACTAGCGGGCTAGGCCGCGCAGATACGCAGTATTTT. This codes for CATSDPVRGQITSGLGRADTQYF.

The V and J genes are TRBV18 and TRBJ1-4, with D maybe TRBD1 (5 bases). The CDR3 extends over 15 amino acids. From germline, CDR1 is KGHSH and CDR2 LQKENI. V was shortened by 3 bases and J by 3 bases, with 11 bases between the two germline ends. The CDR3 spells CASSPGWGANEKLFF. CDR3 DNA sequence: TGTGCCAGCTCACCCGGTTGGGGGGCTAATGAAAAACTGTTTTTT.

The chain employs TRBV7-9 and TRBJ2-7, with D perhaps TRBD1 (6 bases). The V gene lost 1 base and the J gene lost 1 base, with 14 bases spanning the gap. Per the germline V gene, CDR1 is SEHNR and CDR2 is FQNEAQ (reference sequence). The CDR3 length is 16 residues. CDR3 nucleotide sequence: TGTGCCAGCAGCTTAGGGGACAAGATCCTTTCCTACGAGCAGTACTTC. Its protein is CASSLGDKILSYEQYF.

V and J are TRBV7-9 and TRBJ1-6; 7 bases are a match to TRBD1. The germline gives CDR1 SEHNR, CDR2 FQNEAQ (reference sequence). This CDR3 is 13 amino acids long. V lost 4 bases to trimming and J lost 9 bases; unmatched junction nucleotides: 3. The CDR3 loop reads CASSYTGVSPLHF. In nucleotides, the CDR3 is TGTGCCAGCAGCTATACAGGGGTTTCACCCCTCCACTTT.

The chain uses TRBV5-4 and TRBJ2-5; D may be TRBD1 (5 bases). Germline CDR1 reads SGHNT; CDR2 reads YYREEE (reference sequence). V lost 4 bases, J lost 3 bases, and 13 bases lay in between. The CDR3 extends over 14 amino acids. In DNA form, the CDR3 reads TGTGCCAGCAGCCCGGCAGGGCCTGAAGAGACCCAGTACTTC. Amino acids: CASSPAGPEETQYF.

The chain joins TRBV3-1 (or the pseudogene TRBV3-2) to TRBJ2-3, with D tentatively TRBD1 (6 bases). Germline assignment: CDR1 LGHDT and CDR2 YNNKEL (reference sequence). V was trimmed by 4 bases and J by 0 bases, leaving 11 bases between them. The length of the CDR3 is 15 residues. The CDR3 nucleotides are TGTGCCAGCAGCCGGACAGATCTTAGCACAGATACGCAGTATTTT. Translating gives CASSRTDLSTDTQYF.

Written as DNA, the CDR3 is TGTGCCTGGAGCGCGACCGGGAGGAGAAACATTCAGTACTTC. Protein product: CAWSATGRRNIQYF. The chain has TRBV30 and TRBJ2-4; TRBD2 matches 7 bases. This CDR3 contains 14 residues. After removal of 3 bases from V and 6 bases from J, the junction contained 8 bases not matched to a gene. Germline V CDR1 and CDR2: GTSNPN, SVGIG (reference sequence).

This chain uses TRBV19 with TRBJ1-2; D is undetermined. The ends were cut back, 5 bases at V and 0 bases at J, with 7 bases in the middle. The CDR3 totals 13 residues. Germline V lookup: CDR1 LNHDA, CDR2 SQIVND (reference sequence). CDR3 bases: TGTGCCAGTAGTCTACTTACTAACTATGGCTACACCTTC. Translated: CASSLLTNYGYTF. The full variable domain, completed using reference TRBV19 and TRBJ1-2, is DGGITQSPKYLFRKEGQNVTLSCEQNLNHDAMYWYRQDPGQGLRLIYYSQIVNDFQKGDIAEGYSVSREKKESFPLTVTSAQKNPTAFYLCASSLLTNYGYTFGSGTRLTVV.

In DNA form, the CDR3 reads TGCAGCGTTGGCACAGGACAGGGTCCAGATACGCAGTATTTT. This codes for CSVGTGQGPDTQYF. This rearrangement joins TRBV29-1 to TRBJ2-3, with 8 bases lining up with TRBD1. CDR1 is SQVTM, CDR2 ANQGSEA, per germline. J lost 4 bases, V lost 4 bases, and 7 bases had no gene match. This CDR3 comprises 14 residues.

The chain combines TRBV19 with TRBJ2-6; no reliable D call. Germline V gene data show CDR1 as LNHDA and CDR2 as SQIVND (reference sequence). The length of the CDR3 is 16 residues. Between the trimmed V and J ends, which lost 6 bases and 0 bases, there was a span of 12 bases. The CDR3 sequence is CASRAGDRSGANVLTF. The CDR3 bases are TGTGCCAGTAGGGCCGGAGACCGCTCTGGGGCCAACGTCCTGACTTTC. The full variable domain, completed using reference TRBV19 and TRBJ2-6, is DGGITQSPKYLFRKEGQNVTLSCEQNLNHDAMYWYRQDPGQGLRLIYYSQIVNDFQKGDIAEGYSVSREKKESFPLTVTSAQKNPTAFYLCASRAGDRSGANVLTFGAGSRLTVL.

This clone was detected a few times. The rearrangement joins TRBV4-1 to TRBJ2-7, with D possibly matching TRBD2 (6 bases). Germline V CDR1 and CDR2: MGHRA, YSYEKL. Trimming took off 4 bases at V and 6 bases at J, with 25 bases between the two ends. CDR3 size: 17 residues. CDR3 sequence: CASSPVQVVIRGGEQYF. The CDR3 nucleotides are TGCGCCAGCAGCCCGGTTCAGGTGGTCATAAGGGGAGGCGAGCAGTACTTC.

V usage is TRBV24-1 and J usage is TRBJ1-2, with a possible D match to TRBD1 (5 bases). CDR3 size: 12 residues. Per germline, CDR1 KGHDR and CDR2 SFDVKD. Trimming cost V 5 bases and J 4 bases, with 7 bases left between them. For the CDR3, the DNA is TGTGCCACCAGTGGGCAGGGCTATGGCTACACCTTC. Protein sequence: CATSGQGYGYTF.

The rearrangement links TRBV6-5 to TRBJ1-2; TRBD1 aligns across 9 bases. CDR3 length: 16 amino acids. CDR1 and CDR2 from the germline V gene are MNHEY and SVGAGI. V shed 2 bases and J 7 bases; nucleotides not matched to a gene: 11. The chain's CDR3 is CASSYTTGGKSGGYTF. CDR3 bases: TGTGCCAGCAGTTACACAACAGGGGGCAAGTCGGGTGGCTACACCTTC.

The chain couples TRBV5-1 to TRBJ2-7, with 7 bases fitting TRBD1. The junction had 5 bases not matched to a gene; V was cut back by 3 bases and J by 2 bases. This CDR3 spans 14 amino acids. CDR1 and CDR2 (germline): SGHRS, YFSETQ. CDR3 residues: CASSSDRVPYEQYF. CDR3 DNA sequence: TGCGCCAGCAGCTCCGACAGGGTTCCCTACGAGCAGTACTTC.